Each of the 7 T cell receptor beta chains below was sequenced from the same sample in a study of regulatory T cells in long-lasting Graves disease. According to the study, TCR beta libraries were built with iRepertoire HTBI primers and CDR3-region Arm-PCR. TCRdb processed the multiplex PCR reads anew with MiXCR; each CDR3 protein has one entry. This table has hundreds of thousands of distinct CDR3 sequences, around 17% appearing once. The time point is: newly diagnosed GD, antithyroid drugs for less than 3 months. The authors made the TCR library using RNA they extracted from PBMCs. This same sample was also part of a study on T cells in Graves' hyperthyroidism and ophthalmopathy.

Sample: peripheral blood mononuclear cells (PBMCs), taken at new diagnosis, from a patient treated with antithyroid drugs. The receptors come from a young woman with Graves disease.

This clonotype was found many times. V usage is TRBV11-2 and J usage is TRBJ2-7, with a weak D call TRBD1 (6 bases). This CDR3 region has 15 residues. CDR1 SGHAT and CDR2 FQNNGV come from the germline V gene. V dropped 0 bases and J dropped 6 bases, with 15 bases sitting between them. The CDR3 DNA reads as TGTGCCAGCAGCTTAGAGGCAGGGGACCCCAGCGAGCAGTACTTC. Encoded protein: CASSLEAGDPSEQYF.

The chain has TRBV7-3 and TRBJ2-7; D is tentatively TRBD1 or TRBD2 (5 bases each). Germline V lookup: CDR1 SGHTA, CDR2 FQGTGA. V lost 5 bases to trimming and J lost 0 bases, with 14 bases between them. CDR3 length equals 15 residues. CDR3 sequence reads: CASSPQDSLSYEQYF. CDR3 nucleotides: TGTGCCAGCAGCCCACAGGACTCCCTCTCCTACGAGCAGTACTTC. Using reference TRBV7-3 and TRBJ2-7 for the parts outside the CDR3, the full variable domain is GAGVSQTPSNKVTEKGKYVELRCDPISGHTALYWYRQSLGQGPEFLIYFQGTGAADDSGLPNDRFFAVRPEGSVSTLKIQRTERGDSAVYLCASSPQDSLSYEQYFGPGTRLTVT.

This clonotype was recorded at least ten times. The CDR3: CSGGSAEAFF. CDR3 DNA: TGCAGTGGGGGAAGCGCTGAAGCTTTCTTT. The gene calls are TRBV20-1 and TRBJ1-1; unclear D gene. Germline V gene lookup returns CDR1 DFQATT and CDR2 SNEGSKA (reference sequence). The CDR3 has 10 residues. Trimming pared 7 bases from V and 6 bases from J, leaving 9 bases between.

This clonotype has only a few counts. The chain recombines TRBV6-2 or TRBV6-3 with TRBJ1-5; 7 bases map to TRBD1. The CDR3 has 13 amino acids. CDR1 and CDR2 (germline): MNHEY, SVGEGT. The junction had 6 bases not matched to a gene; V was cut back by 7 bases and J by 6 bases. CDR3 coding DNA: TGTGCCAGCACTGACAGGGAATTTCAGCCCCAGCATTTT. Residues: CASTDREFQPQHF.

This clonotype was recorded many times. The V gene is TRBV16, the J gene TRBJ1-5; the D is unclear. Trimming stripped 3 bases from V and 8 bases from J, with 8 bases between. CDR1 and CDR2 (germline): KGHSY, FQNENV. The CDR3 covers 12 residues. Here the CDR3 reads CASSHGREPQHF. CDR3 DNA sequence: TGTGCCAGCAGCCACGGGCGCGAGCCCCAGCATTTT.

This sequence joins TRBV20-1 and TRBJ2-3; unclear D gene. From germline, CDR1 is DFQATT and CDR2 SNEGSKA (reference sequence). The CDR3 spans 14 residues. The germline V and J ends were trimmed by 0 bases and 8 bases, with 15 bases remaining between them. The CDR3 nucleotides are TGCAGTGCTAGAGATTCTCAATGGGCGGCTACGCAGTATTTT. Translating it yields CSARDSQWAATQYF.

This clonotype was observed at least ten times. The rearrangement links TRBV6-1 to TRBJ1-5, with D tentatively TRBD1 (5 bases). This CDR3 is 18 amino acids long. From germline, CDR1 is MNHNS and CDR2 SASEGT. Trimming left V 5 bases short and J 1 base short, with 21 bases between. In DNA, the CDR3 is TGTGCCAGCAGTAGGGAACCCGGTGTACAGGCAAGCAATCAGCCCCAGCATTTT. It yields the protein CASSREPGVQASNQPQHF.